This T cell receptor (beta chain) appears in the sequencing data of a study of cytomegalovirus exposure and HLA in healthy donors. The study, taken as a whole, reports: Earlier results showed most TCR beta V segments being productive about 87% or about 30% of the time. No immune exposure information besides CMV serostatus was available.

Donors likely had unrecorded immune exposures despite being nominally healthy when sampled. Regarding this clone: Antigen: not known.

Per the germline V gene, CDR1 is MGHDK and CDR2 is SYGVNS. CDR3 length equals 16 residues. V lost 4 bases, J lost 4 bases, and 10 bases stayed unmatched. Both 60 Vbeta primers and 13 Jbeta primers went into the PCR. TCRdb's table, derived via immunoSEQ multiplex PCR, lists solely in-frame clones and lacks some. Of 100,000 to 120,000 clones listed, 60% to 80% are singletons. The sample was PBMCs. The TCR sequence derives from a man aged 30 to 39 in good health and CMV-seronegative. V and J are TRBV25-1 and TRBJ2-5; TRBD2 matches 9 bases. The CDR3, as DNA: TGTGCCAGCAGTGTCGCGTCCGGGACTAGCCTAGAGACCCAGTACTTC. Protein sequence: CASSVASGTSLETQYF.